These T cell receptor beta chains were read from a single sample in a study of blood T cell repertoires in COVID-19. TCRdb's copy holds only in-frame clones and misses some; the assay was immunoSEQ multiplex PCR. The repertoire includes roughly 70,000 clones, about 86% of them detected once, and about 4.4% sits in the top ten. Sequencing was carried out using peripheral blood. The receptors originated from a woman in her fifties or sixties with acute or convalescent COVID-19. CDR3s include the opening cysteine and the closing phenylalanine or tryptophan. D genes are given only for firm matches. Clone size is not always given. Where it is, it says once, few, many or a class for expanded clones.

>-|TRBD1|TRBV27|TRBJ1-5
CASSGTGNQPQHF
TGTGCCAGCAGTGGGACAGGCAATCAGCCCCAGCATTTT
>once|TRBD2|TRBV15|TRBJ2-1
CATSRDRSSGGMVEQFF
TGTGCCACCAGCAGAGATCGATCCAGCGGGGGGATGGTTGAGCAGTTCTTC
>-|-|TRBV19|TRBJ1-2
CASTPQGGDYGYTF
TGTGCCAGTACCCCACAGGGTGGGGACTATGGCTACACCTTC
>-|-|TRBV6-6|TRBJ1-1
CASSYSPGLDTEAFF
TGTGCCAGCAGTTACTCGCCAGGGTTGGACACTGAAGCTTTCTTT
>-|TRBD1|TRBV6-4|TRBJ1-2
CASSRTGGAMDGYTF
TGTGCCAGCAGCCGGACAGGGGGCGCGATGGATGGCTACACCTTC
>once|TRBD1|TRBV6-5|TRBJ1-5
CASRRTGGNQPQHF
TGTGCCAGCAGAAGGACAGGGGGCAATCAGCCCCAGCATTTT
>-|TRBD1|TRBV19|TRBJ1-2
CASSVGTGGGNYGYTF
TGTGCCAGTAGTGTTGGGACAGGGGGAGGGAACTATGGCTACACCTTC
>-|-|TRBV3-1/TRBV3-2|TRBJ1-2
CASSQEVGGRYTF
TGTGCCAGCAGCCAAGAAGTGGGGGGTCGCTACACCTTC
>-|TRBD1|TRBV29-1|TRBJ1-1
CSAGTGMNTEAFF
TGCAGCGCCGGGACAGGGATGAACACTGAAGCTTTCTTT
>-|TRBD1|TRBV6-6|TRBJ1-2
CASSYRTGTGSYGYTF
TGTGCCAGCAGTTACAGAACCGGGACAGGGAGTTATGGCTACACCTTC
>few|TRBD1|TRBV19|TRBJ2-5
CATRGQGRAETQYF
TGTGCCACCCGAGGACAGGGAAGGGCAGAGACCCAGTACTTC
>-|-|TRBV6-6|TRBJ2-3
CASSTVMGLGTDTQYF
TGTGCCAGCTCAACAGTAATGGGGCTCGGCACAGATACGCAGTATTTT
>-|TRBD2|TRBV10-2|TRBJ2-3
CASRSGTRPTDTQYF
TGCGCCAGCAGGTCCGGGACTAGACCCACAGATACGCAGTATTTT
>-|TRBD1|TRBV6-5|TRBJ1-6
CASREGQTYNSPLHF
TGTGCCAGCAGAGAGGGACAGACCTATAATTCACCCCTCCACTTT
>medium-sized|TRBD1|TRBV7-9|TRBJ1-2
CASSFRTGWTNYGYTF
TGTGCCAGCAGCTTCCGGACAGGTTGGACTAACTATGGCTACACCTTC
>-|-|TRBV5-1|TRBJ1-1
CASTLGGGDYTEAFF
TGCGCCAGCACCCTGGGAGGAGGAGATTACACTGAAGCTTTCTTT
>-|-|TRBV5-1|TRBJ1-4
CASSLQGSTNEKLFF
TGCGCCAGCAGCTTGCAGGGGTCAACTAATGAAAAACTGTTTTTT
>-|TRBD1|TRBV3-1/TRBV3-2|TRBJ2-4
CASSQHRDRGIAKNIQYF
TGTGCCAGCAGCCAACACCGGGACAGGGGAATAGCCAAAAACATTCAGTACTTC
>-|-|TRBV1|TRBJ1-2
CTSSPILGKGYTF
TGCACCAGCAGCCCCATCCTCGGGAAAGGCTACACCTTC
>-|TRBD1|TRBV30|TRBJ1-5
CAWNEGGLGNQPQHF
TGTGCCTGGAACGAAGGGGGCTTGGGCAATCAGCCCCAGCATTTT
>-|TRBD1|TRBV4-2|TRBJ2-3
CASSQELGQGATDTQYF
TGTGCCAGCAGCCAAGAGCTAGGACAGGGGGCCACAGATACGCAGTATTTT
>-|TRBD2|TRBV5-1|TRBJ2-7
CASSSQFGTSGGAYEQYF
TGCGCCAGCAGCTCACAATTTGGGACTAGCGGGGGGGCTTACGAGCAGTACTTC
>-|-|TRBV19|TRBJ1-6
CASRAGAYETPLHF
TGTGCCAGTAGAGCGGGGGCGTATGAGACACCCCTCCACTTT
>once|-|TRBV7-9|TRBJ2-4
CASSPAAGALAKNIQYF
TGTGCCAGCAGCCCGGCCGCAGGGGCCCTAGCCAAAAACATTCAGTACTTC
>-|-|TRBV19|TRBJ1-5
CASSIKRPGGNQPQHF
TGTGCCAGTAGTATAAAGCGGCCGGGGGGCAATCAGCCCCAGCATTTT
>-|-|TRBV15|TRBJ2-5
CATSRDRGTQETQYF
TGTGCCACCAGCAGAGACCGGGGGACCCAAGAGACCCAGTACTTC
>-|-|TRBV5-1|TRBJ1-1
CASSPEPAGVRAFF
TGCGCCAGCAGCCCGGAGCCGGCAGGGGTAAGAGCTTTCTTT
>-|-|TRBV5-5|TRBJ1-2
CASNSLRGDGYTF
TGTGCCAGCAACTCATTACGGGGGGATGGCTACACCTTC
>-|-|TRBV3-1/TRBV3-2|TRBJ1-1
CASSQEGPFVSTEAFF
TGTGCCAGCAGCCAAGAGGGGCCTTTCGTTTCCACTGAAGCTTTCTTT
>-|TRBD2|TRBV27|TRBJ2-1
CASSSPTSGGADEQFF
TGTGCCAGCAGTTCCCCGACTAGCGGGGGGGCGGATGAGCAGTTCTTC
>-|-|TRBV5-1|TRBJ1-3
CASSPRGGGGNTIYF
TGCGCCAGCAGCCCCCGAGGGGGTGGAGGAAACACCATATATTTT
>-|TRBD1|TRBV20-1|TRBJ2-4
CSARTGNIQYF
TGCAGTGCGAGGACAGGGAACATTCAGTACTTC
>-|-|TRBV27|TRBJ2-1
CASSILAGAYNEQFF
TGTGCCAGCAGTATCCTAGCCGGGGCCTACAATGAGCAGTTCTTC
>-|TRBD1|TRBV5-6|TRBJ2-3
CASSFNRGSTTDTQYF
TGTGCCAGCAGCTTTAACAGGGGATCGACAACGGATACGCAGTATTTT
>-|TRBD1|TRBV6-5|TRBJ1-6
CASRRGQENSPLHF
TGTGCCAGCAGGAGGGGACAGGAGAATTCACCCCTCCACTTT
>-|-|TRBV2|TRBJ1-3
CASSEGSTGNTIYF
TGTGCCAGCAGTGAAGGGAGCACTGGAAACACCATATATTTT
>-|-|TRBV6-1|TRBJ1-5
CASSEGVGRGNQPQHF
TGTGCCAGCAGTGAAGGGGTAGGGAGGGGTAATCAGCCCCAGCATTTT
>-|TRBD1|TRBV12-3/TRBV12-4|TRBJ2-1
CASRTTGWEQFF
TGTGCCAGCAGGACGACAGGGTGGGAGCAGTTCTTC
>-|-|TRBV19|TRBJ1-6
CASSLQAWSPNSPLHF
TGTGCCAGTAGTCTCCAGGCCTGGTCCCCTAATTCACCCCTCCACTTT
>-|TRBD2|TRBV6-5|TRBJ2-7
CASSRLAGFYEQYF
TGTGCCAGCAGTCGACTAGCGGGATTCTACGAGCAGTACTTC
>-|-|TRBV7-9|TRBJ2-3
CASSSPPATPGDTQYF
TGTGCCAGCAGCTCCCCACCGGCAACCCCCGGGGATACGCAGTATTTT
>once|TRBD1|TRBV11-3|TRBJ2-7
CASSLFGGGQGRTYEQYF
TGTGCCAGCAGCCTCTTCGGGGGGGGACAGGGGAGGACCTACGAGCAGTACTTC
>-|TRBD1|TRBV12-3/TRBV12-4|TRBJ1-1
CASRTGGETEAFF
TGTGCCAGCAGGACAGGGGGGGAGACTGAAGCTTTCTTT
>few|-|TRBV6-1|TRBJ1-5
CASSEARQVNQPQHF
TGTGCCAGCAGTGAAGCACGACAGGTCAATCAGCCCCAGCATTTT
>-|-|TRBV7-9|TRBJ1-2
CASSYTGGSDGYTF
TGTGCCAGCAGCTACACGGGGGGCTCGGATGGCTACACCTTC
>-|-|TRBV7-2|TRBJ1-2
CASSPRQAGGYTF
TGTGCCAGCAGCCCCAGGCAGGCCGGTGGCTACACCTTC